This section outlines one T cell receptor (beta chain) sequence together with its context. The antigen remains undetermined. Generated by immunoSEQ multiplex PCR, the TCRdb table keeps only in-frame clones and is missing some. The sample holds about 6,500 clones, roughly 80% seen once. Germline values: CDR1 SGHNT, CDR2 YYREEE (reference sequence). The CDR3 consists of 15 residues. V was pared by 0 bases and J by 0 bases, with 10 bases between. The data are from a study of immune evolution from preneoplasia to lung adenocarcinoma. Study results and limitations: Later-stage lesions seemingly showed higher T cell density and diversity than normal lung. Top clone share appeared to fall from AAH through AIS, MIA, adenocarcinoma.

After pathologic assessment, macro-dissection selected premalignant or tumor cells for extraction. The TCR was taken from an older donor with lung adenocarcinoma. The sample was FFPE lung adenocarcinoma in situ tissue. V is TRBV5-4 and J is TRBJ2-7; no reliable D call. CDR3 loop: CASSLGGFTSYEQYF. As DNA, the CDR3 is TGTGCCAGCAGCTTGGGTGGATTTACCTCCTACGAGCAGTACTTC. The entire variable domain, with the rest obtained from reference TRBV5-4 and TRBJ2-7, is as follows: ETGVTQSPTHLIKTRGQQVTLRCSSQSGHNTVSWYQQALGQGPQFIFQYYREEENGRGNFPPRFSGLQFPNYSSELNVNALELDDSALYLCASSLGGFTSYEQYFGPGTRLTVT.